This T cell receptor (beta chain) was captured in a study of cytomegalovirus exposure and HLA in healthy donors. Study-wide results and limits: TCR beta chain V- and J-gene trimming was linked, in a later analysis, to a missense variant in DCLRE1C. According to reports, the classifier identified cytomegalovirus status with high specificity and sensitivity. Previously analyzed data showed that most TCR beta V segments were productive at a frequency of about 90% or about 30%. The study carried out a later analysis of TCR beta sequences. It associated approximately 15,000 of them with specific HLA alleles at a false discovery rate of 0.05.

J was trimmed by 7 bases and V by 5 bases; bases with no gene match: 8. Germline V CDR1 and CDR2: LNHDA, SQIVND (reference sequence). The CDR3 extends over 15 amino acids. With 60 Vbeta and 13 Jbeta primers, the PCR was carried out. Profiling relied on immunoSEQ multiplex PCR, and the TCRdb table lists in-frame clones only, not all of them. The sample yields 150,000 to 180,000 clones, roughly 80% seen once. Remarks on this clone: Its antigen is undetermined.

This TCR derives from a woman in her 40s in good health and CMV-seronegative. V is TRBV19 and J is TRBJ2-7, with TRBD2 matching over 13 bases. The sample consisted of PBMCs. The CDR3 nucleotides are TGTGCCAGTAGTCCCGGACTAGCGGGAGATGGGGAGCAGTACTTC. It encodes CASSPGLAGDGEQYF. Drawing the rest from reference TRBV19 and TRBJ2-7, the complete variable domain is DGGITQSPKYLFRKEGQNVTLSCEQNLNHDAMYWYRQDPGQGLRLIYYSQIVNDFQKGDIAEGYSVSREKKESFPLTVTSAQKNPTAFYLCASSPGLAGDGEQYFGPGTRLTVT.